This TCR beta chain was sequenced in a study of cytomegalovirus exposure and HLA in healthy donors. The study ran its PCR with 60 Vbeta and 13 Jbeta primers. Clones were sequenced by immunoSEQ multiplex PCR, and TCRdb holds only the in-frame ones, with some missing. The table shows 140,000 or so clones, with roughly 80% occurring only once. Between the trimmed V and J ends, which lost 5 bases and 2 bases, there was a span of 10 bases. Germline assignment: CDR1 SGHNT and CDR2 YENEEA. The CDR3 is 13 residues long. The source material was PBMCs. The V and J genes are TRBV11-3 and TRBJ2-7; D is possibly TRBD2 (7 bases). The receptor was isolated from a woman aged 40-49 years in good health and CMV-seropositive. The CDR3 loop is CASSPGGPYEQYF. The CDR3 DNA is TGTGCCAGCAGCCCCGGGGGGCCCTACGAGCAGTACTTC.